The 18 T cell receptor beta chains presented below share a single source sample, sequenced in a study of blood T cell repertoires in COVID-19. The repertoire was sequenced with immunoSEQ multiplex PCR; TCRdb's copy has only in-frame clones and lacks some. The sample holds under 200,000 clones, about 85% seen once. Sequencing used peripheral blood. The receptors derive from a man between 60 and 75 years old with acute or convalescent COVID-19.

The sample holds a few counts of this clone. V is TRBV5-1 and J is TRBJ2-3, with 15 bases fitting TRBD2. The germline V gene encodes CDR1 SGHRS and CDR2 YFSETQ. The V gene end was trimmed by 4 bases and the J gene end by 7 bases; junction bases not matched to a gene: 13. The CDR3 sequence is 18 residues long. CDR3 amino acids: CASSLGLAGGSKTYTQYF. CDR3 nucleotide sequence: TGCGCCAGCAGCCTCGGACTAGCGGGAGGGTCGAAGACTTATACGCAGTATTTT.

This chain connects TRBV7-2 to TRBJ2-2; D is uncertain. Looked up from germline, CDR1 is SGHTA and CDR2 is FQGNSA. The CDR3 is 15 amino acids. The ends were cut back, 0 bases at V and 7 bases at J, with 12 bases in the middle. The CDR3 region has the DNA TGTGCCAGCAGCTTAGCGCCAACTACTTTCGGGGAGCTGTTTTTT. This sequence encodes CASSLAPTTFGELFF.

In its sample, this clone was seen a few times. This sequence joins TRBV10-3 and TRBJ1-3, with D unresolved. The V gene lost 8 bases and the J gene lost 1 base, with 3 bases spanning the gap. This CDR3 has 11 amino acids. Germline V gene sequence: CDR1 ENHRY, CDR2 SYGVKD. The CDR3 spells CAILSGNTIYF. The CDR3 DNA is TGTGCCATCCTTTCTGGAAACACCATATATTTT.

The chain combines TRBV9 with TRBJ2-2; the D gene is possibly TRBD2 (6 bases). Germline values: CDR1 SGDLS, CDR2 YYNGEE. Between the trimmed V and J ends, which lost 6 bases and 4 bases, there was a span of 19 bases. The CDR3 length is 16 residues. CDR3 amino acids: CASTPGGVEVTGELFF. Written as DNA, the CDR3 is TGTGCCAGCACCCCCGGAGGGGTTGAGGTCACCGGGGAGCTGTTTTTT.

The gene calls are TRBV5-5 and TRBJ1-2; D unresolved. The CDR3 runs to 14 residues. Germline V gene lookup returns CDR1 SGHKS and CDR2 YYEKEE (reference sequence). V was cut by 4 bases and J by 0 bases, with 10 bases left in between. The chain's CDR3 is CASSLGGANYGYTF. The CDR3, as DNA: TGTGCCAGCAGCCTCGGTGGTGCTAACTATGGCTACACCTTC.

V is TRBV4-3 and J is TRBJ2-1, with TRBD2 matching 9 bases. Germline CDR1 and CDR2: LGHNA and YSLEER. Trimming removed 0 bases from V and 7 bases from J; junction bases left unmatched: 7. This CDR3 has 16 amino acids. The CDR3 spells CASSQEGSGRGNEQFF. The DNA for the CDR3 is TGCGCCAGCAGCCAAGAAGGTAGCGGGAGAGGGAATGAGCAGTTCTTC.

This chain links TRBV6-2 or TRBV6-3 with TRBJ2-1, with TRBD2 identical over 7 bases. The CDR3 covers 15 residues. Unmatched junction bases numbered 11, after V lost 4 bases and J lost 8 bases. Per germline, CDR1 MNHEY and CDR2 SVGEGT. The CDR3 nucleotides read TGTGCCAGCAGTTCGAGGACTAGGGTAGTCCATGAGCAGTTCTTC. This sequence encodes CASSSRTRVVHEQFF.

This clone was seen a handful of times. The chain has TRBV19 and TRBJ2-5; D remains ambiguous. This CDR3 spans 13 amino acids. Deletions cut 5 bases from V and 1 base from J, with 8 bases between. Germline V gives CDR1 LNHDA, CDR2 SQIVND (reference sequence). CDR3 residues: CASSGSFQETQYF. DNA of the CDR3: TGTGCCAGTAGTGGCAGTTTCCAAGAGACCCAGTACTTC.

This rearrangement joins TRBV20-1 to TRBJ1-1, with D possibly matching TRBD1 (5 bases). This CDR3 spans 12 amino acids. Germline V gene sequence: CDR1 DFQATT, CDR2 SNEGSKA (reference sequence). V was clipped by 3 bases and J by 7 bases, with 12 bases between them. The CDR3 region has the DNA TGCAGTGCTAGTAGCAGGGAAATTGAAGCTTTCTTT. It is translated as CSASSREIEAFF.

The chain carries TRBV4-1 and TRBJ2-5; the match to TRBD2 covers 11 bases. This CDR3 is built from 16 residues. V dropped 4 bases and J dropped 5; count of bases not matched to a gene: 9. The germline CDR1 and CDR2 sequences are MGHRA and YSYEKL. The CDR3 spells CASSLTGTSGPETQYF. Written as DNA, the CDR3 is TGCGCCAGCAGCCTGACTGGGACTAGCGGTCCGGAGACCCAGTACTTC.

The CDR3 DNA reads as TGTGCCAGCAGAAAACAGGGGATGTCTGAAGCTTTCTTT. This translates into CASRKQGMSEAFF. The genes are TRBV12-3 or TRBV12-4 and TRBJ1-1; 7 nucleotides match TRBD1. The CDR3 loop spans 13 amino acids. V dropped 6 bases and J dropped 6; count of bases not matched to a gene: 7.

V gene TRBV5-1 combines with J gene TRBJ2-1; the D gene is possibly TRBD2 (6 bases). Deletions cut 0 bases from V and 2 bases from J, with 9 bases between. This CDR3 spans 15 amino acids. Germline CDR1 is SGHRS and CDR2 is YFSETQ. For the CDR3, the DNA is TGCGCCAGCAGCTTGGCCGGGAGTCCCTACAATGAGCAGTTCTTC. Translation: CASSLAGSPYNEQFF.

This sequence joins TRBV6-1 and TRBJ2-7; D perhaps matches TRBD1 (8 bases). The CDR3 has 14 residues. V was clipped by 7 bases and J by 4 bases, with 17 bases between them. The germline V gene has CDR1 MNHNS and CDR2 SASEGT. The CDR3 protein is CASKTGGALYEQYF. CDR3 DNA: TGTGCCAGCAAAACAGGGGGGGCGTTATACGAGCAGTACTTC.

The V call is TRBV7-8, the J call TRBJ1-5; 10 bases are shared with TRBD1. V lost 4 bases to trimming and J lost 7 bases; unmatched junction nucleotides: 4. CDR1 SGHVS and CDR2 FQNEAQ come from the germline V gene. The CDR3 spans 14 residues. This chain's CDR3 is CASSSDRGNQPQHF. The CDR3 nucleotides read TGTGCCAGCAGCTCGGACAGGGGGAACCAGCCCCAGCATTTT.

The chain links TRBV5-1 to TRBJ1-1; 9 nucleotides line up with TRBD1. There are 16 residues in the CDR3. V lost 4 bases, J lost 3 bases, and 10 bases stayed unmatched. CDR1 is SGHRS and CDR2 is YFSETQ in the germline V gene. The CDR3 DNA sequence: TGCGCCAGCAGCCGAGACAGGGGGTCGCCGGACACTGAAGCTTTCTTT. This gives the protein CASSRDRGSPDTEAFF.

This chain connects TRBV11-3 to TRBJ2-3, with TRBD2 matching 8 bases. V trimming: 2 bases; J trimming: 3 bases; junction bases outside the gene matches: 10. The CDR3 covers 17 residues. Looked up from germline, CDR1 is SGHNT and CDR2 is YENEEA. The CDR3 DNA is TGTGCCAGCAGCTTAATCCTGGCTAGCGGGTTTACAGATACGCAGTATTTT. This sequence encodes CASSLILASGFTDTQYF.

This chain links TRBV4-1 with TRBJ1-2; D uncertain. This CDR3 region has 15 residues. Per the germline V gene, CDR1 is MGHRA and CDR2 is YSYEKL. Trimming stripped 0 bases from V and 0 bases from J, with 8 bases between. In DNA form, the CDR3 reads TGCGCCAGCAGCCAAGAGGGGAGGTCTAACTATGGCTACACCTTC. As protein: CASSQEGRSNYGYTF.

The CDR3 DNA reads as TGTGCCAGCAGAGATTCCGACAGGGGCCTCTATGGCTACACCTTC. This encodes CASRDSDRGLYGYTF. V and J are TRBV6-6 and TRBJ1-2; TRBD1 matches 8 bases. With 6 bases clipped from V and 4 bases from J, the junction kept 10 bases outside the gene matches. Germline V lookup: CDR1 MNHNY, CDR2 SVGAGI (reference sequence). This CDR3 has 15 residues.